What follows is one T cell receptor beta chain and its context. This sample is drawn from a study of blood T cell repertoires in COVID-19. As for the study in general: The samples span acute and convalescent COVID-19 from the United States, Italy and Spain. From T cells, B-cell-depleted T cells, or PBMCs came the material, which was cDNA or gDNA.

Authors' data handling: Estimates of nucleated cell counts were drawn from the amplification of reference gene primers. Method: immunoSEQ multiplex PCR; TCRdb's copy keeps in-frame clones and lacks some. That table supplies the V and J calls and clone size; D and trimming were determined from the DNA. The sample consists of approximately 160,000 clones, roughly 84% of them appearing once. The material sequenced was peripheral blood. This TCR was sampled from a woman in her forties or fifties in a cohort sampled during active or convalescent COVID-19.

In DNA form, the CDR3 reads TGTGCCAGCAGTTCAGCGGGGGGCCTCTACGAGCAGTACTTC. This encodes CASSSAGGLYEQYF. The chain links TRBV6-2 or TRBV6-3 to TRBJ2-7, with 9 nucleotides matching TRBD2. V trimming: 4 bases; J trimming: 3 bases; junction bases outside the gene matches: 4. Germline V gene lookup returns CDR1 MNHEY and CDR2 SVGEGT. The CDR3 totals 14 residues.